This T cell receptor (beta chain) is from a study of cytomegalovirus exposure and HLA in healthy donors. Whole-study context: An early data release held around 80 million unique TCRs from HLA-typed donors.

There are a few counts of this clone. As yet, its antigen is unknown. The CDR3 has 15 amino acids. From germline, CDR1 is KGHSH and CDR2 LQKENI. The ends were cut back, 1 base at V and 3 bases at J, with 13 bases in the middle. Study observations and caveats: There were some V segments, including TRBV6-2 and TRBV6-3, excluded as indistinguishable. As immune exposure information, only CMV serostatus was available.

Primers: 60 Vbeta forward and 13 Jbeta reverse. Produced via immunoSEQ multiplex PCR; TCRdb's table is partial and in-frame only. This table holds about 270,000 clones, under 80% found once. The chain carries TRBV18 and TRBJ2-7; unclear D gene. This receptor was taken from a female donor in good health and CMV-seronegative. Material: PBMCs. This CDR3 is CASSPRELNVYEQYF. CDR3 in DNA: TGTGCCAGCTCACCACGTGAGTTAAACGTCTACGAGCAGTACTTC.